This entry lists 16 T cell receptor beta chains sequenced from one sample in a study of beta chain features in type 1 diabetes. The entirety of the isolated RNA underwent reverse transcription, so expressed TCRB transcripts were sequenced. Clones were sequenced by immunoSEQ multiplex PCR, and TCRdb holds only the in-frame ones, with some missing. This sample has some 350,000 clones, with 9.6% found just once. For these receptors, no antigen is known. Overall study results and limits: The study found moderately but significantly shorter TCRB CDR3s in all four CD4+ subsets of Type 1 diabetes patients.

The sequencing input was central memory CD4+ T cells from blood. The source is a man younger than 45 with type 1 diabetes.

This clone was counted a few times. CDR3 region: CASSQLAGGSGEQYF. The CDR3 DNA is TGTGCCAGCTCACAACTAGCGGGAGGGTCCGGGGAGCAGTACTTC. J is TRBJ2-5 and V is TRBV18; TRBD2 matches at 13 bases. Germline lookup yields CDR1 KGHSH and CDR2 LQKENI. The V gene end was trimmed by 4 bases and the J gene end by 11 bases; junction bases not matched to a gene: 10. This CDR3 has 15 amino acids. The whole variable domain, remainder taken from reference TRBV18 and TRBJ2-5, is NAGVMQNPRHLVRRRGQEARLRCSPMKGHSHVYWYRQLPEEGLKFMVYLQKENIIDESGMPKERFSAEFPKEGPSILRIQQVVRGDSAAYFCASSQLAGGSGEQYFGPGTRLLVL.

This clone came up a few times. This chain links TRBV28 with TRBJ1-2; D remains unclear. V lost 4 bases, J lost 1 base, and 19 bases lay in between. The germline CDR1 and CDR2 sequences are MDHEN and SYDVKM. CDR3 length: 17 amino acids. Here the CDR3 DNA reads TGTGCCAGCAGTTCAATCATACCAAAACTGAGTAACTATGGCTACACCTTC. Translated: CASSSIIPKLSNYGYTF.

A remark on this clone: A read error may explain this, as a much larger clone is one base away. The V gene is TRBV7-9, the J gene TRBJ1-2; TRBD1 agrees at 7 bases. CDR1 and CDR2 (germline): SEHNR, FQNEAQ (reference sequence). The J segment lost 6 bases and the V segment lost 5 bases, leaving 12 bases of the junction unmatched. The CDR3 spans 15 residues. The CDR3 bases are TGTGCCAGCAGCCAGGACAGGCGAACAGGGCATGGCTACACCTTC. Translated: CASSQDRRTGHGYTF.

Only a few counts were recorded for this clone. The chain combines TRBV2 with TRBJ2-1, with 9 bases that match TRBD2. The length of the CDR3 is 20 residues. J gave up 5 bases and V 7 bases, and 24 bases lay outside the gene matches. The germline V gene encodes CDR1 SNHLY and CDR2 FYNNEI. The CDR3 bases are TGTGCCAGCACTTCCCGGCTAGCGGGATACCTATCCAAAGGGAACAATGAGCAGTTCTTC. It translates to CASTSRLAGYLSKGNNEQFF.

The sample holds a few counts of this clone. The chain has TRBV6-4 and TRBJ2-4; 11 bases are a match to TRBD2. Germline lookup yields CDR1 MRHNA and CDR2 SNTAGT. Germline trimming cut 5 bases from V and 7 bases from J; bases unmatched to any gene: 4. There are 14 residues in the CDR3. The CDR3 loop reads CASSPTSGNNIQYF. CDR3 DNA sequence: TGTGCCAGCAGTCCGACTAGCGGGAACAACATTCAGTACTTC.

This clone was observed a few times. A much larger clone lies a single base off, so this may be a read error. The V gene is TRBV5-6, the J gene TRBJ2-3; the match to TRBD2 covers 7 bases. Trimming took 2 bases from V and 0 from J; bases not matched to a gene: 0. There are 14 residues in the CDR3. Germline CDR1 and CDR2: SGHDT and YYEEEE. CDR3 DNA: TGTGCCAGCAGCTTAGCGGGAAGCACAGATACGCAGTATTTT. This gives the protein CASSLAGSTDTQYF.

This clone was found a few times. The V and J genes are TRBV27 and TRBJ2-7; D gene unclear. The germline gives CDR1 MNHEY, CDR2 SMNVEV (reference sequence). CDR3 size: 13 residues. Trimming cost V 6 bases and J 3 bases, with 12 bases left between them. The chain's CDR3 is CASSRYSNYEQYF. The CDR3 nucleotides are TGTGCCAGCAGCCGGTACAGCAACTACGAGCAGTACTTC.

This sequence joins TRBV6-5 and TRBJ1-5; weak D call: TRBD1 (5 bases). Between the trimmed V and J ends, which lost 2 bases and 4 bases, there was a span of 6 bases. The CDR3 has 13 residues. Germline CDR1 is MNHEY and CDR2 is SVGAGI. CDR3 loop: CASSYEGNQPQHF. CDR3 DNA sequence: TGTGCCAGCAGTTACGAGGGGAATCAGCCCCAGCATTTT.

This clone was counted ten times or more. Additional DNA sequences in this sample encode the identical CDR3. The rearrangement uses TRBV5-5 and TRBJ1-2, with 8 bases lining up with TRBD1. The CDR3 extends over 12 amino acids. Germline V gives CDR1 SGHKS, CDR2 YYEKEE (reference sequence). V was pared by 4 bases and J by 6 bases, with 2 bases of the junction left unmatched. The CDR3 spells CASSLDRDGYTF. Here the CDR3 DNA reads TGTGCCAGCAGCCTGGACAGGGATGGCTACACCTTC.

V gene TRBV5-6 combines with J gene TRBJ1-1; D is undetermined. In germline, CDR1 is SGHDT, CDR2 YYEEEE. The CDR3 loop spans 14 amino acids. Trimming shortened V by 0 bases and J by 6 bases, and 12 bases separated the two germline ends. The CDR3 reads CASSLAWRTAEAFF. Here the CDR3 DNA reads TGTGCCAGCAGCTTGGCCTGGAGGACGGCTGAAGCTTTCTTT. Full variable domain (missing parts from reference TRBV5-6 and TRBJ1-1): DAGVTQSPTHLIKTRGQQVTLRCSPKSGHDTVSWYQQALGQGPQFIFQYYEEEERQRGNFPDRFSGHQFPNYSSELNVNALLLGDSALYLCASSLAWRTAEAFFGQGTRLTVV.

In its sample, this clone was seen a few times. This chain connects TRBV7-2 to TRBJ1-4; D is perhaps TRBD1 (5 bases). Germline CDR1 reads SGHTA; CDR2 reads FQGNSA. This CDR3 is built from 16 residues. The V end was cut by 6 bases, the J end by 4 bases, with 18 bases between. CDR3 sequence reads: CASSRRKGTFNEKLFF. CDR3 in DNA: TGTGCCAGCAGTCGAAGGAAGGGGACTTTTAATGAAAAACTGTTTTTT.

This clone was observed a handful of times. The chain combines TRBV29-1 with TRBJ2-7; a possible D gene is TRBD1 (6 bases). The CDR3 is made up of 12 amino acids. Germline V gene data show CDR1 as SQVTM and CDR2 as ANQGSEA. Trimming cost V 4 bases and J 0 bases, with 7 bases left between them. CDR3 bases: TGCAGCGTTGGGACAGTCTCCTACGAGCAGTACTTC. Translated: CSVGTVSYEQYF.

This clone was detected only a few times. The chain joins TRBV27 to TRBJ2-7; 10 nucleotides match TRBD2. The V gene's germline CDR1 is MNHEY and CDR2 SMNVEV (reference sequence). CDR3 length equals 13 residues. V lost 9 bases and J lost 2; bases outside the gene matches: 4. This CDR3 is CASRTSGPYEQYF. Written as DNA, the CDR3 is TGTGCCAGTCGGACTAGCGGCCCCTACGAGCAGTACTTC.

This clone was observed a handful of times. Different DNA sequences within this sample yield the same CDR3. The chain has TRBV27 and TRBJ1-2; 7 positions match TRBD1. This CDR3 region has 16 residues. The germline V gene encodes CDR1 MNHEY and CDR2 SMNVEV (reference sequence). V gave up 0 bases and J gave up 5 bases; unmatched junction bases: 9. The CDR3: CASSLSSGGPSYGYTF. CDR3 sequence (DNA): TGTGCCAGCAGTTTATCGTCAGGGGGGCCTTCTTATGGCTACACCTTC.

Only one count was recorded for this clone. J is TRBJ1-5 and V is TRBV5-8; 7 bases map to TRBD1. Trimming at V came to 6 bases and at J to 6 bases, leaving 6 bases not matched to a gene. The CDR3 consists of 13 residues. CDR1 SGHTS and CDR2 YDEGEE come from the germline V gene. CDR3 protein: CASIFDRAQPQHF. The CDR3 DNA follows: TGTGCCAGCATTTTCGACAGGGCTCAGCCCCAGCATTTT.

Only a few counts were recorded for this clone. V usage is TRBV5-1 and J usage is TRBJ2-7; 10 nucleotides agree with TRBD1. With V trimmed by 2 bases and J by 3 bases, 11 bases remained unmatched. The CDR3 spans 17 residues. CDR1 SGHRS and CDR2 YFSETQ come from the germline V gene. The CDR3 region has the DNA TGCGCCAGCAGCTTTGCTAGGGGACAGGGGACGAGCTACGAGCAGTACTTC. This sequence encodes CASSFARGQGTSYEQYF.